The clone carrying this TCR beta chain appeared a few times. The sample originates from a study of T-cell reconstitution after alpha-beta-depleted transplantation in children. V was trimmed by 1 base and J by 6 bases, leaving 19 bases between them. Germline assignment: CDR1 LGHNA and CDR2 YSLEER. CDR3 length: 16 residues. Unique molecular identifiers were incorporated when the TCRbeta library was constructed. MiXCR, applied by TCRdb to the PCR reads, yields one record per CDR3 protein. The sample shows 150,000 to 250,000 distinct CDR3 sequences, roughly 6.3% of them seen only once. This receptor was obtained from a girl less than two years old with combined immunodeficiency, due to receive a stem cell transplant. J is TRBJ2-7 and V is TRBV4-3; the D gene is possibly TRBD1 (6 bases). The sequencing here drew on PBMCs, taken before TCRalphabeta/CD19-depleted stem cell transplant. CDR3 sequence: CASSQGSRDTAREQYF. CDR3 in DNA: TGCGCCAGCAGCCAAGGTTCCCGGGACACGGCTCGCGAGCAGTACTTC.